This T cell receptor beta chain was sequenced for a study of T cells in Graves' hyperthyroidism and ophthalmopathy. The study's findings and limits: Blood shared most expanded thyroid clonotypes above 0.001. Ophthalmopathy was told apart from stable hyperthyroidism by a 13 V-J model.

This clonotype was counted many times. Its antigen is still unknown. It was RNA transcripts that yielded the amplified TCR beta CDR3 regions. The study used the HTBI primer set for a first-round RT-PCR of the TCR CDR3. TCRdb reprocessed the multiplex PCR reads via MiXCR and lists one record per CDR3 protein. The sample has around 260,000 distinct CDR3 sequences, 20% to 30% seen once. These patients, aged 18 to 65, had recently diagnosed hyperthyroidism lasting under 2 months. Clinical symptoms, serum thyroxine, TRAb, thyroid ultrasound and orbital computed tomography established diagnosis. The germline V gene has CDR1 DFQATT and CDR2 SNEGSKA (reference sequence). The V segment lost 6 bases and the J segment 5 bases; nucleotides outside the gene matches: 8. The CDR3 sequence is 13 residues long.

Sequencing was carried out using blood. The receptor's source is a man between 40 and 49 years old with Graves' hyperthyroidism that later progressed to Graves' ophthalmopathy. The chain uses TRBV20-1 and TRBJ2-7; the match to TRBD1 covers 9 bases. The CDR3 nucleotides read TGCAGTGCGCAGACAGGGGGAAGAGACGAGCAGTACTTC. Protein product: CSAQTGGRDEQYF.